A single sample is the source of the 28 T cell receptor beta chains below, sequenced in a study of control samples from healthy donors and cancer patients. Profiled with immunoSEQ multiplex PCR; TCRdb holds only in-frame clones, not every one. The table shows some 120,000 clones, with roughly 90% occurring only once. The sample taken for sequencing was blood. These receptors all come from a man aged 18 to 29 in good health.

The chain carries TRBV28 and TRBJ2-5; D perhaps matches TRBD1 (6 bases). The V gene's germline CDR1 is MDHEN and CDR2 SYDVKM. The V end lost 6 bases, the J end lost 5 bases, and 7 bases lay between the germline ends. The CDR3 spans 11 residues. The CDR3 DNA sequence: TGTGCCAGCAGCCAGGGGGAGACCCAGTACTTC. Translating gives CASSQGETQYF.

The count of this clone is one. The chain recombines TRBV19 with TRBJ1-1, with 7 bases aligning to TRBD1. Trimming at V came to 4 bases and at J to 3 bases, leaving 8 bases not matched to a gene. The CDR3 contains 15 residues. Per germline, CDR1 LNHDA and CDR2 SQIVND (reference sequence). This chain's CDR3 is CASSNGQAFYTEAFF. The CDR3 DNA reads TGTGCCAGTAGTAACGGACAGGCGTTTTACACTGAAGCTTTCTTT.

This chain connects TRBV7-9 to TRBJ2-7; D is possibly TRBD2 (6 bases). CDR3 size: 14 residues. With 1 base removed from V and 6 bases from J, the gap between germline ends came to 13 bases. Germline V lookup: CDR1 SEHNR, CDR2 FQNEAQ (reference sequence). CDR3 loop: CASSLGREPLEQYF. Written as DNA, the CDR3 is TGTGCCAGCAGCTTAGGTCGGGAGCCCCTCGAGCAGTACTTC.

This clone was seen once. The CDR3 sequence: CSVGGEPSRRETQYF. The CDR3 DNA follows: TGCAGCGTGGGGGGTGAGCCGAGCCGAAGGGAGACCCAGTACTTC. The rearrangement links TRBV29-1 to TRBJ2-5; D is perhaps TRBD2 (6 bases). The V gene's germline CDR1 is SQVTM and CDR2 ANQGSEA. V was cut by 6 bases and J by 5 bases, with 22 bases left in between. The CDR3 is 15 residues long.

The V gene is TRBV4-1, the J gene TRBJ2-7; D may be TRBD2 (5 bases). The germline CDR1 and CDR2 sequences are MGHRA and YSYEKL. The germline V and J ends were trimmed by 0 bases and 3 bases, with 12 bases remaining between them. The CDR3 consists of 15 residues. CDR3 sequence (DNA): TGCGCCAGCAGCCAAGAGGAGGTAGGATACTACGAGCAGTACTTC. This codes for CASSQEEVGYYEQYF.

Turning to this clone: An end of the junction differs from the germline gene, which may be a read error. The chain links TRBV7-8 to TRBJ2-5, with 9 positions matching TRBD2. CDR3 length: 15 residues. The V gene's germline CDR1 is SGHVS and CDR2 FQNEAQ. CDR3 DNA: TGTGCCAGCAGCATCCTAGCGGGGACTCAAGGGACCCAGTACTTC. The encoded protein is CASSILAGTQGTQYF. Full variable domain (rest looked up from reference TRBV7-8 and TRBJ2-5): GAGVSQSPRYKVAKRGQDVALRCDPISGHVSLFWYQQALGQGPEFLTYFQNEAQLDKSGLPSDRFFAERPEGSVSTLKIQRTQQEDSAVYLCASSILAGTQGTQYFGPGTRLLVL.

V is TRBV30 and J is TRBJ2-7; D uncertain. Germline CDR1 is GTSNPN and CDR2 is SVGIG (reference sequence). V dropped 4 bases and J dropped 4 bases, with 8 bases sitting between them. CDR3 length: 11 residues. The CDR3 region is CAWKTSYEQYF. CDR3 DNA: TGTGCCTGGAAGACTTCATACGAGCAGTACTTC.

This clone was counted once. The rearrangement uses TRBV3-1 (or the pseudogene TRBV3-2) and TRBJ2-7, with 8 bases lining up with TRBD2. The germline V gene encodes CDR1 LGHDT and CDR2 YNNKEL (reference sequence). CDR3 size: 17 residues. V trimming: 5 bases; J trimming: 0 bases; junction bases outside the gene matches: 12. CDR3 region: CASSTSGGSGNSYEQYF. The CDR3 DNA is TGTGCCAGCAGCACCTCGGGGGGTAGCGGGAACTCCTACGAGCAGTACTTC.

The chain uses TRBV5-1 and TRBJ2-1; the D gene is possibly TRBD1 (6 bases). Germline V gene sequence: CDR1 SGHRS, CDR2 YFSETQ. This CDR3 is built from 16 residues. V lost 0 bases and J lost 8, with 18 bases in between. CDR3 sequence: CASSLGYQGLGDEQFF. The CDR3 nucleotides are TGCGCCAGCAGCTTGGGTTACCAGGGGCTTGGAGATGAGCAGTTCTTC.

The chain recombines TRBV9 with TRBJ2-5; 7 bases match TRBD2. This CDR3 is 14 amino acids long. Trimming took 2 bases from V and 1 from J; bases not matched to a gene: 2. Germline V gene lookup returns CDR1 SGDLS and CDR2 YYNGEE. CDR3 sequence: CASSVKRGQETQYF. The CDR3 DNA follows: TGTGCCAGCAGCGTCAAGCGGGGCCAAGAGACCCAGTACTTC.

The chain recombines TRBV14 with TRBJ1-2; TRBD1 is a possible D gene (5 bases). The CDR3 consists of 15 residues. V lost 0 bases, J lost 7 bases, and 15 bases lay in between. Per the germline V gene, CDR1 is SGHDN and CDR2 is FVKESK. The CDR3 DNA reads TGTGCCAGCAGCCAAGATTGGGGGGGTCTCTCTGGCTACACCTTC. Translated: CASSQDWGGLSGYTF.

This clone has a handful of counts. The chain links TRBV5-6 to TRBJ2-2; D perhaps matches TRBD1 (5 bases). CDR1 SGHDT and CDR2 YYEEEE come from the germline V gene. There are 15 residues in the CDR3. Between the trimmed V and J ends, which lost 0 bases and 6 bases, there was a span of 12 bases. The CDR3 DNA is TGTGCCAGCAGCTTGGGGGGCCGCCGGGCCGGGGAGCTGTTTTTT. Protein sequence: CASSLGGRRAGELFF. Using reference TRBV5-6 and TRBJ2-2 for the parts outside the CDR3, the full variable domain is DAGVTQSPTHLIKTRGQQVTLRCSPKSGHDTVSWYQQALGQGPQFIFQYYEEEERQRGNFPDRFSGHQFPNYSSELNVNALLLGDSALYLCASSLGGRRAGELFFGEGSRLTVL.

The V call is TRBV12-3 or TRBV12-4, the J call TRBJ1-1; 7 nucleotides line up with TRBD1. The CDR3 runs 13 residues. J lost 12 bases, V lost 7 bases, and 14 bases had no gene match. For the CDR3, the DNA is TGTGCCAGCAAACCGGGACAGCGGGCTAAAACTTTCTTT. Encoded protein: CASKPGQRAKTFF.

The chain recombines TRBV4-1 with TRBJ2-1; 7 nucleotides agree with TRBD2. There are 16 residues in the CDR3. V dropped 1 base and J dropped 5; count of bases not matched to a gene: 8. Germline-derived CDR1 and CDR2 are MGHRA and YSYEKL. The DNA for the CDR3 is TGCGCCAGCAGCCAAGGTTGCTCTAGCGGAAACAATGAGCAGTTCTTC. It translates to CASSQGCSSGNNEQFF.

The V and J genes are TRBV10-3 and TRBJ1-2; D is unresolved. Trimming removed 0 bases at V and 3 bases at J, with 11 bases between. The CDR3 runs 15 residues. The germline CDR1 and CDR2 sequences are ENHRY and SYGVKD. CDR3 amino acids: CAISESDAGDYGYTF. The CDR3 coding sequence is TGTGCCATCAGTGAGTCGGACGCCGGGGACTATGGCTACACCTTC.

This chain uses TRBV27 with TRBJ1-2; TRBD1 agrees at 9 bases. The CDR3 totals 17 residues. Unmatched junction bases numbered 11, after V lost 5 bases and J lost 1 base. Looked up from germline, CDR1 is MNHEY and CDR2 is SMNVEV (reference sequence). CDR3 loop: CASSPGTGPLGNYGYTF. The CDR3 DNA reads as TGTGCCAGCAGTCCGGGGACAGGGCCGCTGGGTAACTATGGCTACACCTTC.

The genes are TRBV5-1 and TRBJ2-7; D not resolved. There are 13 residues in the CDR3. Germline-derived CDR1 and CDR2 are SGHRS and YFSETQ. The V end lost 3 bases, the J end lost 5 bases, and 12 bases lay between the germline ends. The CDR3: CASSSLTGNEQYF. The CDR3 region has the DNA TGCGCCAGCAGCTCTTTGACTGGGAACGAGCAGTACTTC.

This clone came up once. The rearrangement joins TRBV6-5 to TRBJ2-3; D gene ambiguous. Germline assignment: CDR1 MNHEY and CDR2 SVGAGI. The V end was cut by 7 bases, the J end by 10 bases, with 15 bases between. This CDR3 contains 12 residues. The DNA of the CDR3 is TGTGCCAGCAATATAAAAGGCGATGCGCAGTATTTT. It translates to CASNIKGDAQYF.

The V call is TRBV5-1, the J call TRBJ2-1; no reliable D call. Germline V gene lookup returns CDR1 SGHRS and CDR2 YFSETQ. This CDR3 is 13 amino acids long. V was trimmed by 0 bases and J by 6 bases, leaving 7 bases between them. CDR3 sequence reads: CASSLGHPNEQFF. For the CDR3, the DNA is TGCGCCAGCAGCTTGGGACACCCCAATGAGCAGTTCTTC.

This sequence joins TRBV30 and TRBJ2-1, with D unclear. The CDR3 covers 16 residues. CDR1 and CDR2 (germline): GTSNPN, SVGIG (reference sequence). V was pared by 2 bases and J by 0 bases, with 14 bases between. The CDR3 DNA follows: TGTGCCTGGAGTCGCTATGTTGGCCTCTCCTACAATGAGCAGTTCTTC. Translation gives CAWSRYVGLSYNEQFF.

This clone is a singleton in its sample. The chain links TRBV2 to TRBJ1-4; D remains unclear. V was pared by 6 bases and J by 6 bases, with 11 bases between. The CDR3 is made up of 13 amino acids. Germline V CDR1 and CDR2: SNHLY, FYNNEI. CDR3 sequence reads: CASRRRLDEKLFF. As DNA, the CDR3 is TGTGCCAGCAGAAGGAGGCTGGATGAAAAACTGTTTTTT.

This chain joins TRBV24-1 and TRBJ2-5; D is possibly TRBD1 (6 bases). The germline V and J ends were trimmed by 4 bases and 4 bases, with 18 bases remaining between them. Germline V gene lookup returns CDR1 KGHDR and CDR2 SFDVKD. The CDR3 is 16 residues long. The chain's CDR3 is CATSEKTGPDRETQYF. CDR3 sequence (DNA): TGTGCCACCAGTGAGAAAACCGGGCCGGACAGAGAGACCCAGTACTTC.

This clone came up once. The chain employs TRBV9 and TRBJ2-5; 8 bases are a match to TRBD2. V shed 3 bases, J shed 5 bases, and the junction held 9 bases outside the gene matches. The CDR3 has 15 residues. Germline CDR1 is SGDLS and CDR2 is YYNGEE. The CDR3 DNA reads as TGTGCCAGCAGCGGTACAGCGGGAGTGAGGGAGACCCAGTACTTC. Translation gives CASSGTAGVRETQYF.

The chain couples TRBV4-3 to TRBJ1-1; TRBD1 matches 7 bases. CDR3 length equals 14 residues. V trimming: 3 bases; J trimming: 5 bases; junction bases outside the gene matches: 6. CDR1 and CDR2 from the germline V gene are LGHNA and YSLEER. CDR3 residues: CASSQQTGYTEAFF. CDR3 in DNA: TGCGCCAGCAGCCAGCAGACAGGGTATACTGAAGCTTTCTTT.

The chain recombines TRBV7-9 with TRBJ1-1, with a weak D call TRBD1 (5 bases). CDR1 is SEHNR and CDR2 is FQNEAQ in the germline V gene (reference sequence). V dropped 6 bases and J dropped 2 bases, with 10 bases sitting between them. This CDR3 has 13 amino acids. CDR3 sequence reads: CASRGGENTEAFF. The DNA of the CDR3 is TGTGCCAGCAGGGGGGGTGAAAACACTGAAGCTTTCTTT.

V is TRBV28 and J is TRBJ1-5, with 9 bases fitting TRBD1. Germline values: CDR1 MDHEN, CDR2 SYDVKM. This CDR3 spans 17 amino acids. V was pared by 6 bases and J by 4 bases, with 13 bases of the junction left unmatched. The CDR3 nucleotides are TGTGCCAGCAGGCGGATACAACAGGGGGCGCGTAATCAGCCCCAGCATTTT. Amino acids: CASRRIQQGARNQPQHF.

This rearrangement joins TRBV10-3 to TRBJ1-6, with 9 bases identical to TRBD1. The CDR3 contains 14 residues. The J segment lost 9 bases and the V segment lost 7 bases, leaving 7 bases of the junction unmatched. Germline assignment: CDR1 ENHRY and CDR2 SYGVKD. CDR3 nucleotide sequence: TGTGCCATCACTTGGGACAGGGCGGGTTCACCCCTCCACTTT. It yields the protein CAITWDRAGSPLHF.

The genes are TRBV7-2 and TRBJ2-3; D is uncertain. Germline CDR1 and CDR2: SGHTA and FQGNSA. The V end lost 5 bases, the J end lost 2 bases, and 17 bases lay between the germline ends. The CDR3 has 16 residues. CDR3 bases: TGTGCCAGCAGCCGTGGTGCGGCCTTAAACACAGATACGCAGTATTTT. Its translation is CASSRGAALNTDTQYF.